The 27 T cell receptor beta chains below were found in one sample sequenced in a study of cytomegalovirus exposure and HLA in healthy donors. Primers included in the PCR were 60 Vbeta and 13 Jbeta primers. Data came from immunoSEQ multiplex PCR; TCRdb stores just in-frame clones and leaves some out. The sample records about 190,000 clones, over 70% being singletons. The sequencing input was PBMCs. The source of these receptors is a woman aged 18 to 35 in good health and CMV-seronegative.

This clone came up a few times. V gene TRBV7-8 combines with J gene TRBJ2-1; weak D call: TRBD2 (5 bases). The CDR3 sequence is 18 residues long. V dropped 2 bases and J dropped 0 bases, with 17 bases sitting between them. Germline V gene lookup returns CDR1 SGHVS and CDR2 FQNEAQ. CDR3 in DNA: TGTGCCAGCAGCTTAAAACTAGGTTATTCGGGCTCCTACAATGAGCAGTTCTTC. Its protein product is CASSLKLGYSGSYNEQFF.

The chain recombines TRBV5-1 with TRBJ2-1; 8 bases map to TRBD2. V dropped 0 bases and J dropped 3; count of bases not matched to a gene: 5. Germline CDR1 SGHRS, CDR2 YFSETQ. This CDR3 has 16 residues. CDR3 bases: TGCGCCAGCAGCTTGGTAGCGGGGAGTATCTACAATGAGCAGTTCTTC. The encoded protein is CASSLVAGSIYNEQFF.

This chain uses TRBV11-2 with TRBJ1-1, with D unclear. V lost 0 bases and J lost 6, with 8 bases in between. Germline CDR1 and CDR2: SGHAT and FQNNGV. The CDR3 runs to 13 residues. The CDR3 loop reads CASSLDLVSEAFF. The CDR3 DNA reads TGTGCCAGCAGCTTAGATCTTGTCTCTGAAGCTTTCTTT.

The rearrangement joins TRBV30 to TRBJ2-5; possible D gene TRBD2, 6 bases. Trimming left V 0 bases short and J 1 base short, with 12 bases between. Looked up from germline, CDR1 is GTSNPN and CDR2 is SVGIG (reference sequence). The CDR3 contains 15 residues. DNA of the CDR3: TGTGCCTGGAGTGTACGACTAGGTTCCCAAGAGACCCAGTACTTC. Translated: CAWSVRLGSQETQYF. The whole variable domain, remainder taken from reference TRBV30 and TRBJ2-5, is SQTIHQWPATLVQPVGSPLSLECTVEGTSNPNLYWYRQAAGRGLQLLFYSVGIGQISSEVPQNLSASRPQDRQFILSSKKLLLSDSGFYLCAWSVRLGSQETQYFGPGTRLLVL.

The chain is built from TRBV15 and TRBJ2-3, with 7 bases fitting TRBD2. The CDR3 covers 14 residues. Germline lookup yields CDR1 LNHNV and CDR2 YYDKDF (reference sequence). The J segment lost 6 bases and the V segment lost 2 bases, leaving 5 bases of the junction unmatched. For the CDR3, the DNA is TGTGCCACCAGCAGACTCCTCGGGGGGGATACGCAGTATTTT. Protein: CATSRLLGGDTQYF.

The V call is TRBV5-6, the J call TRBJ2-5, with TRBD2 matching over 12 bases. The DNA end favors TRBJ2-7, so the J call may be wrong. The CDR3 has 14 residues. Germline lookup yields CDR1 SGHDT and CDR2 YYEEEE. The CDR3 spells CASSLLAGGLEQYF. Written as DNA, the CDR3 is TGTGCCAGCAGCTTGCTAGCGGGGGGGCTCGAGCAGTACTTC.

The genes are TRBV27 and TRBJ1-1; D ambiguous. Germline assignment: CDR1 MNHEY and CDR2 SMNVEV (reference sequence). CDR3 length equals 13 residues. Trimming cost V 6 bases and J 3 bases, with 11 bases left between them. This chain's CDR3 is CASSPRHYTEAFF. The CDR3 DNA follows: TGTGCCAGCAGCCCGAGACACTACACTGAAGCTTTCTTT.

This chain links TRBV6-5 with TRBJ2-1; TRBD1 might be the D (6 bases). The CDR3 is 14 amino acids. V lost 5 bases and J lost 7, with 15 bases in between. The germline CDR1 and CDR2 sequences are MNHEY and SVGAGI. The CDR3 DNA sequence: TGTGCCAGCAGTACGAGGGGGTCGGGGAATGAGCAGTTCTTC. This sequence encodes CASSTRGSGNEQFF.

This clone came up once. V gene TRBV5-6 combines with J gene TRBJ2-2; TRBD1 aligns across 11 bases. The V gene's germline CDR1 is SGHDT and CDR2 YYEEEE. V trimming: 3 bases; J trimming: 8 bases; junction bases outside the gene matches: 6. This CDR3 spans 15 amino acids. The CDR3 nucleotides read TGTGCCAGCAGCTGGGGACAGGGGGTATCAGGGGAGCTGTTTTTT. This gives the protein CASSWGQGVSGELFF.

J is TRBJ2-3 and V is TRBV5-1, with D perhaps TRBD1 (5 bases). The CDR3 contains 15 residues. Trimming cost V 2 bases and J 4 bases, with 14 bases left between them. Germline V gene lookup returns CDR1 SGHRS and CDR2 YFSETQ. The CDR3 region has the DNA TGCGCCAGCAGCTTCGAGACAGAGTACGCAGATACGCAGTATTTT. Residues: CASSFETEYADTQYF. The complete variable domain, with remaining parts taken from reference TRBV5-1 and TRBJ2-3, reads KAGVTQTPRYLIKTRGQQVTLSCSPISGHRSVSWYQQTPGQGLQFLFEYFSETQRNKGNFPGRFSGRQFSNSRSEMNVSTLELGDSALYLCASSFETEYADTQYFGPGTRLTVL.

J is TRBJ2-5 and V is TRBV4-1; tentative D call: TRBD2 (6 bases). Germline V gene data show CDR1 as MGHRA and CDR2 as YSYEKL. The CDR3 extends over 15 amino acids. The V gene lost 1 base and the J gene lost 2 bases, with 11 bases spanning the gap. The DNA of the CDR3 is TGCGCCAGCAGCCAAGGTATAGCGGAGCAAGAGACCCAGTACTTC. Translated, it gives CASSQGIAEQETQYF.

The chain joins TRBV7-8 to TRBJ1-1; 9 nucleotides line up with TRBD1. V trimming: 2 bases; J trimming: 6 bases; junction bases outside the gene matches: 10. Germline V gene lookup returns CDR1 SGHVS and CDR2 FQNEAQ. This CDR3 spans 16 amino acids. In nucleotides, the CDR3 is TGTGCCAGCAGCTTAACCTCGGGACAGGGAGTACCTGAAGCTTTCTTT. Translated, it gives CASSLTSGQGVPEAFF.

The V call is TRBV27, the J call TRBJ1-2; 12 positions agree with TRBD1. Looked up from germline, CDR1 is MNHEY and CDR2 is SMNVEV (reference sequence). The CDR3 totals 15 residues. With V trimmed by 2 bases and J by 4 bases, 2 bases remained unmatched. CDR3 protein: CASSLPGQGAYGYTF. CDR3 coding DNA: TGTGCCAGCAGTTTACCGGGACAGGGGGCCTATGGCTACACCTTC.

The V call is TRBV6-5, the J call TRBJ2-3; TRBD2 is a possible D gene (6 bases). The CDR3 length is 15 residues. Germline V lookup: CDR1 MNHEY, CDR2 SVGAGI. V lost 0 bases to trimming and J lost 4 bases, with 11 bases between them. As DNA, the CDR3 is TGTGCCAGCAGTTACTCCTACGGGAGTGCAGATACGCAGTATTTT. This codes for CASSYSYGSADTQYF.

The gene calls are TRBV5-1 and TRBJ2-5; 7 nucleotides agree with TRBD2. V lost 0 bases to trimming and J lost 1 base; unmatched junction nucleotides: 3. CDR1 is SGHRS, CDR2 YFSETQ, per germline. The CDR3 runs 15 residues. CDR3 in DNA: TGCGCCAGCAGCTTGGGGGGGGGATCCCAAGAGACCCAGTACTTC. As protein: CASSLGGGSQETQYF.

The chain is built from TRBV19 and TRBJ2-6; D possibly corresponds to TRBD1 (5 bases). CDR3 length: 16 amino acids. Germline values: CDR1 LNHDA, CDR2 SQIVND (reference sequence). Between the trimmed V and J ends, which lost 6 bases and 0 bases, there was a span of 12 bases. CDR3 sequence: CASRLIDSSGANVLTF. CDR3 DNA sequence: TGTGCCAGTAGACTGATTGACAGCTCTGGGGCCAACGTCCTGACTTTC. The full variable domain, rest sourced from reference TRBV19 and TRBJ2-6, is DGGITQSPKYLFRKEGQNVTLSCEQNLNHDAMYWYRQDPGQGLRLIYYSQIVNDFQKGDIAEGYSVSREKKESFPLTVTSAQKNPTAFYLCASRLIDSSGANVLTFGAGSRLTVL.

CDR3 DNA: TGTGCCAGTCGACAGGGGGCGAATGAAGCTTTCTTT. This sequence encodes CASRQGANEAFF. The rearrangement uses TRBV19 and TRBJ1-1; the match to TRBD1 covers 10 bases. This CDR3 spans 12 amino acids. Unmatched junction bases numbered 4, after V lost 8 bases and J lost 7 bases. Germline-derived CDR1 and CDR2 are LNHDA and SQIVND (reference sequence). The variable domain in full, completed from reference TRBV19 and TRBJ1-1, reads DGGITQSPKYLFRKEGQNVTLSCEQNLNHDAMYWYRQDPGQGLRLIYYSQIVNDFQKGDIAEGYSVSREKKESFPLTVTSAQKNPTAFYLCASRQGANEAFFGQGTRLTVV.

V usage is TRBV2 and J usage is TRBJ2-5; the D gene is possibly TRBD1 (6 bases). V was pared by 4 bases and J by 4 bases, with 7 bases between. The V gene's germline CDR1 is SNHLY and CDR2 FYNNEI. The CDR3 is 12 residues long. The CDR3 sequence is CASSAGVETQYF. Written as DNA, the CDR3 is TGTGCCAGCAGTGCAGGGGTAGAGACCCAGTACTTC.

This clone was observed a handful of times. This chain joins TRBV20-1 and TRBJ1-2; maybe TRBD1 (6 bases). The CDR3 sequence is 11 residues long. Germline V lookup: CDR1 DFQATT, CDR2 SNEGSKA (reference sequence). V gave up 3 bases and J gave up 12 bases, with 14 bases separating them. The CDR3 reads CSARRGGDDTF. The DNA of the CDR3 is TGCAGTGCTAGGAGGGGGGGGGACGACACCTTC.

This chain connects TRBV7-3 to TRBJ2-1; TRBD2 matches at 12 bases. The germline CDR1 and CDR2 sequences are SGHTA and FQGTGA. The CDR3 contains 16 residues. With 2 bases clipped from V and 8 bases from J, the junction kept 7 bases outside the gene matches. The CDR3 DNA reads TGTGCCAGCAGCTTAGAGGGACTAGCGGGTGTCGATGAGCAGTTCTTC. The encoded protein is CASSLEGLAGVDEQFF.

The chain is built from TRBV4-1 and TRBJ1-2, with a weak D call TRBD1 (5 bases). In germline, CDR1 is MGHRA, CDR2 YSYEKL. Deletions cut 2 bases from V and 0 bases from J, with 7 bases between. The length of the CDR3 is 14 residues. Here the CDR3 reads CASSQQGSNYGYTF. In nucleotides, the CDR3 is TGCGCCAGCAGCCAACAGGGTTCTAACTATGGCTACACCTTC.

In this sample, this clone turned up a few times. The chain combines TRBV5-1 with TRBJ2-1; TRBD2 matches at 11 bases. Germline V gene sequence: CDR1 SGHRS, CDR2 YFSETQ. This CDR3 comprises 15 residues. J was trimmed by 7 bases and V by 4 bases; bases with no gene match: 7. The CDR3 sequence is CASSVSGRVLNEQFF. Here the CDR3 DNA reads TGCGCCAGCAGCGTTAGCGGGAGGGTTTTAAATGAGCAGTTCTTC.

CDR3 loop: CASRIRDSSYEQYF. The CDR3 DNA reads TGTGCCAGTAGGATCCGGGACAGCTCCTACGAGCAGTACTTC. This chain joins TRBV19 and TRBJ2-7, with 7 bases aligning to TRBD1. The junction had 5 bases not matched to a gene; V was cut back by 6 bases and J by 0 bases. CDR1 LNHDA and CDR2 SQIVND come from the germline V gene (reference sequence). The CDR3 has 14 residues.

The rearrangement links TRBV5-4 to TRBJ1-6, with D possibly TRBD1 on 6 matching bases. CDR3 length: 15 residues. Trimming shortened V by 3 bases and J by 6 bases, and 13 bases separated the two germline ends. Germline loops: CDR1 SGHNT, CDR2 YYREEE (reference sequence). The chain's CDR3 is CASSSGQNFNSPLHF. CDR3 coding DNA: TGTGCCAGCAGCTCCGGACAGAATTTTAATTCACCCCTCCACTTT.

The V call is TRBV6-1, the J call TRBJ1-1, with 7 bases lining up with TRBD1. The V gene end was trimmed by 9 bases and the J gene end by 4 bases; junction bases not matched to a gene: 11. This CDR3 region has 14 residues. The germline V gene encodes CDR1 MNHNS and CDR2 SASEGT. CDR3: CASCEGQWGTEAFF. In nucleotides, the CDR3 is TGTGCCAGTTGCGAGGGACAGTGGGGCACTGAAGCTTTCTTT.

The chain uses TRBV5-1 and TRBJ1-1; D perhaps matches TRBD1 (5 bases). Germline CDR1 and CDR2: SGHRS and YFSETQ. Deletions cut 3 bases from V and 1 base from J, with 7 bases between. The CDR3 runs 13 residues. The CDR3 coding sequence is TGCGCCAGCAGCTCGGACAAGAACACTGAAGCTTTCTTT. It codes for CASSSDKNTEAFF.

Written as DNA, the CDR3 is TGTGCCAGCAGTAGGGGGCAGGAAAATTCACCCCTCCACTTT. This codes for CASSRGQENSPLHF. J is TRBJ1-6 and V is TRBV5-4; 7 bases are a match to TRBD1. Germline V CDR1 and CDR2: SGHNT, YYREEE (reference sequence). Unmatched junction bases numbered 6, after V lost 5 bases and J lost 7 bases. This CDR3 has 14 residues.